This TCR beta chain was identified during a study of preoperative IRX-2 immunotherapy in early breast cancer. Produced via immunoSEQ multiplex PCR; TCRdb's table is partial and in-frame only. The sample includes 40,000 to 50,000 clones, roughly 80% seen only once; the top ten take approximately 1.2%. Indicated treatment: preoperative locoregional IRX-2 cytokine immunotherapy. Patients received preoperative, locoregional IRX-2 cytokine immunotherapy in a phase Ib study. CDR3 length equals 15 residues. Germline V lookup: CDR1 LNHDA, CDR2 SQIVND (reference sequence). After removal of 5 bases from V and 5 bases from J, the junction contained 6 bases not matched to a gene.

This clonotype was sampled from a human donor with breast cancer. This chain uses TRBV19 with TRBJ1-4, with 9 bases aligning to TRBD1. The material was tumor tissue, obtained after IRX-2 immunotherapy. The CDR3 reads CASSWGTGRNEKLFF. In DNA form, the CDR3 reads TGTGCCAGTAGTTGGGGGACAGGGAGGAATGAAAAACTGTTTTTT. Looking up the rest from reference TRBV19 and TRBJ1-4 gives the full variable domain: DGGITQSPKYLFRKEGQNVTLSCEQNLNHDAMYWYRQDPGQGLRLIYYSQIVNDFQKGDIAEGYSVSREKKESFPLTVTSAQKNPTAFYLCASSWGTGRNEKLFFGSGTQLSVL.